The 32 T cell receptor beta chains listed next were all sequenced from one sample in a study of shared clonotypes between healthy human individuals. TCRdb's copy holds only in-frame clones and misses some; the assay was immunoSEQ multiplex PCR. The sample carries 1.4 million or so clones, 98% recorded once. The specimen sequenced was naive CD4+ T cells sorted from blood. Indicated subset: CD45RA+ positively selected. Source of these receptors: a man aged 25-45 years in good health.

The V call is TRBV18, the J call TRBJ2-6; TRBD1 might be the D (7 bases). The CDR3 runs 16 residues. Germline CDR1 reads KGHSH; CDR2 reads LQKENI. V lost 3 bases and J 0 bases, leaving 9 bases between the germline ends. CDR3 bases: TGTGCCAGCTCACCGCGGGACAGCTCTGGGGCCAACGTCCTGACTTTC. Residues: CASSPRDSSGANVLTF.

V is TRBV11-2 and J is TRBJ1-4; maybe TRBD1 (5 bases). Germline CDR1 reads SGHAT; CDR2 reads FQNNGV. The CDR3 length is 15 residues. V was trimmed by 4 bases and J by 8 bases, leaving 17 bases between them. The CDR3 DNA sequence: TGTGCCAGCAGCTGGGGGTTGGGGTCTGGGGAAAAACTGTTTTTT. Its translation: CASSWGLGSGEKLFF.

The chain carries TRBV5-1 and TRBJ1-1; D gene unclear. V lost 0 bases and J lost 7, with 10 bases in between. Germline V gene sequence: CDR1 SGHRS, CDR2 YFSETQ. The CDR3 sequence is 13 residues long. This CDR3 reads CASSLDLAYEAFF. The CDR3 coding sequence is TGCGCCAGCAGCTTGGATTTGGCGTATGAAGCTTTCTTT.

This chain links TRBV7-2 with TRBJ2-1, with D perhaps being TRBD1 or TRBD2 (5 bases each). Trimming left V 7 bases short and J 5 bases short, with 15 bases between. The CDR3 has 14 amino acids. Germline V gives CDR1 SGHTA, CDR2 FQGNSA. CDR3 in amino acids: CASTLGRANNEQFF. The CDR3 bases are TGTGCCAGCACCCTGGGACGGGCCAACAATGAGCAGTTCTTC.

The table lists this clone with a count of one. The V and J genes are TRBV28 and TRBJ2-3; tentatively, D is TRBD2 (6 bases). The germline CDR1 and CDR2 sequences are MDHEN and SYDVKM. Trimming stripped 2 bases from V and 0 bases from J, with 12 bases between. The CDR3 length is 16 residues. The CDR3 DNA follows: TGTGCCAGCAGTTTAGGTAGCGGAGGTAGCACAGATACGCAGTATTTT. Translated, it gives CASSLGSGGSTDTQYF.

This chain joins TRBV14 and TRBJ1-1; possibly TRBD1 for D (5 bases). V dropped 7 bases and J dropped 1 base, with 19 bases sitting between them. This CDR3 is 16 amino acids long. Germline V gene data show CDR1 as SGHDN and CDR2 as FVKESK. CDR3 sequence: CASKAVGGTENTEAFF. CDR3 bases: TGTGCCAGCAAAGCCGTTGGCGGGACGGAGAACACTGAAGCTTTCTTT.

The chain joins TRBV11-2 to TRBJ2-3, with D possibly being TRBD2 (5 bases). The germline V gene has CDR1 SGHAT and CDR2 FQNNGV. The CDR3 sequence is 16 residues long. V was clipped by 0 bases and J by 2 bases, with 12 bases between them. The CDR3 nucleotides read TGTGCCAGCAGCTTAGATCCCGGACTGTCCACAGATACGCAGTATTTT. It translates to CASSLDPGLSTDTQYF.

The V and J genes are TRBV28 and TRBJ2-7; D not resolved. The CDR3 sequence is 12 residues long. The germline V and J ends were trimmed by 5 bases and 3 bases, with 8 bases remaining between them. Germline V gene lookup returns CDR1 MDHEN and CDR2 SYDVKM. CDR3 DNA sequence: TGTGCCAGCAGTCTTCTTCACTACGAGCAGTACTTC. It codes for CASSLLHYEQYF.

The chain is built from TRBV28 and TRBJ2-7, with D possibly matching TRBD1 (5 bases). The V end lost 6 bases, the J end lost 1 base, and 13 bases lay between the germline ends. CDR1 is MDHEN, CDR2 SYDVKM, per germline. CDR3 length: 14 amino acids. The CDR3 coding sequence is TGTGCCAGCAGCCTGACAGCCGATTCCTACGAGCAGTACTTC. It specifies CASSLTADSYEQYF. Drawing the rest from reference TRBV28 and TRBJ2-7, the complete variable domain is DVKVTQSSRYLVKRTGEKVFLECVQDMDHENMFWYRQDPGLGLRLIYFSYDVKMKEKGDIPEGYSVSREKKERFSLILESASTNQTSMYLCASSLTADSYEQYFGPGTRLTVT.

The J gene is TRBJ2-3, the V gene TRBV9; perhaps D is TRBD1 or TRBD2 (5 bases each). V lost 4 bases to trimming and J lost 3 bases, with 15 bases between them. The CDR3 runs 15 residues. Germline values: CDR1 SGDLS, CDR2 YYNGEE. CDR3 in amino acids: CASSPRDGETDTQYF. CDR3 in DNA: TGTGCCAGCAGCCCACGGGACGGAGAAACAGATACGCAGTATTTT.

V and J are TRBV28 and TRBJ1-1; no firm D call. Trimming stripped 10 bases from V and 10 bases from J, with 22 bases between. Germline V CDR1 and CDR2: MDHEN, SYDVKM. CDR3 length: 13 residues. CDR3 loop: CATEPAWAGGAFF. The CDR3 bases are TGTGCCACCGAGCCCGCTTGGGCGGGTGGAGCTTTCTTT.

This sequence joins TRBV11-1 and TRBJ2-1, with a possible D match to TRBD1 (6 bases). The V gene lost 3 bases and the J gene lost 8 bases, with 8 bases spanning the gap. CDR1 is SGHAT and CDR2 is FQDESV in the germline V gene (reference sequence). This CDR3 is built from 12 residues. DNA for the CDR3: TGTGCCAGCAGCTTTACAGGGTATGAGCAGTTCTTC. Translation gives CASSFTGYEQFF.

Of note for this clone: An end of the junction does not agree with germline; a read error may underlie this. The genes are TRBV9 and TRBJ2-5; 8 bases match TRBD2. The CDR3 totals 16 residues. Germline CDR1 reads SGDLS; CDR2 reads YYNGEE. CDR3 sequence (DNA): TGTGCCAGCAGTGTAGGTAGCGGGAACATCCAAGAGACCCAGTACTTC. Translating it yields CASSVGSGNIQETQYF.

A word on this clone: The sample contains more than one DNA sequence encoding this CDR3. The chain combines TRBV28 with TRBJ2-7; D not certain. This CDR3 region has 10 residues. Trimming left V 5 bases short and J 4 bases short, with 3 bases between. In germline, CDR1 is MDHEN, CDR2 SYDVKM. CDR3 amino acids: CASSRYEQYF. The CDR3 nucleotides read TGTGCCAGCAGTAGATACGAGCAGTACTTC. Drawing the rest from reference TRBV28 and TRBJ2-7, the complete variable domain is DVKVTQSSRYLVKRTGEKVFLECVQDMDHENMFWYRQDPGLGLRLIYFSYDVKMKEKGDIPEGYSVSREKKERFSLILESASTNQTSMYLCASSRYEQYFGPGTRLTVT.

The count of this clone is one. The chain links TRBV7-3 to TRBJ2-1; the match to TRBD2 covers 7 bases. Germline lookup yields CDR1 SGHTA and CDR2 FQGTGA. V was clipped by 0 bases and J by 9 bases; unmatched bases: 5. This CDR3 contains 14 residues. The CDR3 reads CASSLTSGWGEQFF. For the CDR3, the DNA is TGTGCCAGCAGCTTAACTAGCGGGTGGGGTGAGCAGTTCTTC.

The rearrangement links TRBV7-6 to TRBJ1-5; D is perhaps TRBD1 (5 bases). V was trimmed by 3 bases and J by 0 bases, leaving 18 bases between them. The CDR3 has 18 residues. CDR1 is SGHVS and CDR2 is FNYEAQ in the germline V gene. The CDR3 bases are TGTGCCAGCAGCTTCGACCCTCCGGGACCGTATAGCAATCAGCCCCAGCATTTT. Translated, it gives CASSFDPPGPYSNQPQHF.

The DNA of the CDR3 is TGTGCCAGTAGTATGCCTGGCACGGCTTACAATGAGCAGTTCTTC. It encodes CASSMPGTAYNEQFF. The chain combines TRBV19 with TRBJ2-1; D unresolved. Trimming left V 3 bases short and J 4 bases short, with 13 bases between. The length of the CDR3 is 15 residues. Per germline, CDR1 LNHDA and CDR2 SQIVND (reference sequence).

The V and J genes are TRBV7-6 and TRBJ2-7; unclear D gene. CDR1 and CDR2 from the germline V gene are SGHVS and FNYEAQ. The V end was cut by 5 bases, the J end by 4 bases, with 6 bases between. The length of the CDR3 is 11 residues. The CDR3: CASSKDYEQYF. As DNA, the CDR3 is TGTGCCAGCAGCAAAGATTACGAGCAGTACTTC.

The rearrangement links TRBV28 to TRBJ1-2; 7 nucleotides agree with TRBD1. V was pared by 2 bases and J by 4 bases, with 7 bases of the junction left unmatched. The CDR3 runs 15 residues. The germline gives CDR1 MDHEN, CDR2 SYDVKM. CDR3 in amino acids: CASSLGDRVGYGYTF. The CDR3 DNA is TGTGCCAGCAGTTTAGGGGACAGAGTCGGCTATGGCTACACCTTC.

The V and J genes are TRBV18 and TRBJ2-7; D might be TRBD1 (6 bases). CDR1 and CDR2 from the germline V gene are KGHSH and LQKENI. CDR3 length: 14 residues. Deletions cut 3 bases from V and 3 bases from J, with 12 bases between. The CDR3 coding sequence is TGTGCCAGCTCACCCGGGACACAATTCTACGAGCAGTACTTC. The encoded protein is CASSPGTQFYEQYF. The entire variable domain, with the rest obtained from reference TRBV18 and TRBJ2-7, is as follows: NAGVMQNPRHLVRRRGQEARLRCSPMKGHSHVYWYRQLPEEGLKFMVYLQKENIIDESGMPKERFSAEFPKEGPSILRIQQVVRGDSAAYFCASSPGTQFYEQYFGPGTRLTVT.

CDR3 protein: CATSRELLQGDSNQPQHF. CDR3 nucleotide sequence: TGTGCCACCAGCAGAGAACTCCTACAGGGGGATAGCAATCAGCCCCAGCATTTT. The V call is TRBV15, the J call TRBJ1-5, with 8 positions matching TRBD1. V lost 0 bases to trimming and J lost 0 bases; unmatched junction nucleotides: 7. The CDR3 is 18 residues long. Germline lookup yields CDR1 LNHNV and CDR2 YYDKDF (reference sequence).

This clone was seen once. The V gene is TRBV18, the J gene TRBJ2-1, with D maybe TRBD2 (5 bases). The CDR3 extends over 13 amino acids. From germline, CDR1 is KGHSH and CDR2 LQKENI. The V gene lost 2 bases and the J gene lost 10 bases, with 12 bases spanning the gap. CDR3 in DNA: TGTGCCAGCTCACCAAGGAGGACGGAAGAGCAGTTCTTC. It yields the protein CASSPRRTEEQFF.

The chain employs TRBV9 and TRBJ1-1, with a possible D match to TRBD1 (5 bases). The germline V and J ends were trimmed by 0 bases and 1 base, with 10 bases remaining between them. CDR1 is SGDLS, CDR2 YYNGEE, per germline. The CDR3 has 15 residues. This chain's CDR3 is CASSVDGAGNTEAFF. The CDR3, as DNA: TGTGCCAGCAGCGTAGATGGGGCGGGGAACACTGAAGCTTTCTTT. Full variable domain (remainder filled in from reference TRBV9 and TRBJ1-1): DSGVTQTPKHLITATGQRVTLRCSPRSGDLSVYWYQQSLDQGLQFLIQYYNGEERAKGNILERFSAQQFPDLHSELNLSSLELGDSALYFCASSVDGAGNTEAFFGQGTRLTVV.

This chain joins TRBV19 and TRBJ1-1, with a weak D call TRBD1 (5 bases). Germline V gene sequence: CDR1 LNHDA, CDR2 SQIVND (reference sequence). The CDR3 consists of 13 residues. V was cut by 5 bases and J by 4 bases, with 11 bases left in between. The CDR3: CASSRDRPTEAFF. As DNA, the CDR3 is TGTGCCAGTAGTCGAGACAGACCCACTGAAGCTTTCTTT.

Concerning this clone: In the same sample, other DNA sequences code for this CDR3. The chain has TRBV5-4 and TRBJ1-3; maybe TRBD1 (6 bases). There are 14 residues in the CDR3. The ends were cut back, 0 bases at V and 4 bases at J, with 8 bases in the middle. Germline CDR1 is SGHNT and CDR2 is YYREEE (reference sequence). The CDR3, as DNA: TGTGCCAGCAGCTTGGGAGGACAGGGAAACACCATATATTTT. Protein sequence: CASSLGGQGNTIYF.

The CDR3 is CASSKFPSAGTGFYEQYF. The CDR3 DNA reads as TGTGCCAGCAGCAAATTCCCCAGCGCCGGGACAGGCTTTTACGAGCAGTACTTC. This chain links TRBV21-1 with TRBJ2-7; no DNA check was done on the table's D call, TRBD1. TRBV21-1 has pseudogene status. This CDR3 region has 18 residues.

Notes on this clone: The sample contains more than one DNA sequence encoding this CDR3. The chain joins TRBV7-2 to TRBJ2-7; TRBD2 might be the D (5 bases). There are 12 residues in the CDR3. CDR1 and CDR2 from the germline V gene are SGHTA and FQGNSA. V was pared by 1 base and J by 7 bases, with 8 bases between. The CDR3 spells CASSLVRREQYF. The CDR3 region has the DNA TGTGCCAGCAGCTTAGTGCGGAGGGAGCAGTACTTC.

This chain uses TRBV7-2 with TRBJ2-2; 8 bases line up with TRBD1. With V trimmed by 3 bases and J by 1 base, 1 base remained unmatched. Germline V gene lookup returns CDR1 SGHTA and CDR2 FQGNSA. The CDR3 covers 15 residues. The CDR3 spells CASSFDRGNTGELFF. CDR3 nucleotide sequence: TGTGCCAGCAGCTTTGACAGGGGGAACACCGGGGAGCTGTTTTTT. Supplemented by reference TRBV7-2 and TRBJ2-2, the full variable domain reads GAGVSQSPSNKVTEKGKDVELRCDPISGHTALYWYRQSLGQGLEFLIYFQGNSAPDKSGLPSDRFSAERTGGSVSTLTIQRTQQEDSAVYLCASSFDRGNTGELFFGEGSRLTVL.

V and J are TRBV12-2 and TRBJ1-5; the D call in the table, TRBD1, was not verified against the DNA. TRBV12-2 corresponds to a pseudogene. The CDR3 is 15 residues long. CDR3 region: CASRPRTPSNQPQHF. The CDR3 bases are TGTGCAAGTCGCCCCCGGACACCTAGCAATCAGCCCCAGCATTTT.

Of note for this clone: Other DNA sequences of this sample code for an identical CDR3. V usage is TRBV5-1 and J usage is TRBJ2-2, with a possible D match to TRBD1 (5 bases). Germline CDR1 and CDR2: SGHRS and YFSETQ. V was shortened by 2 bases and J by 4 bases, with 12 bases between the two germline ends. This CDR3 has 15 amino acids. The CDR3 DNA is TGCGCCAGCAGCTTTTTGCAGGGTGGCACCGGGGAGCTGTTTTTT. This translates into CASSFLQGGTGELFF.

The gene calls are TRBV5-5 and TRBJ2-7; 8 bases are shared with TRBD1. The CDR3 spans 16 residues. The V gene's germline CDR1 is SGHKS and CDR2 YYEKEE (reference sequence). The V gene end was trimmed by 0 bases and the J gene end by 0 bases; junction bases not matched to a gene: 5. CDR3 in amino acids: CASSLVGGQGSYEQYF. The CDR3 region has the DNA TGTGCCAGCAGCTTGGTGGGAGGACAGGGCTCCTACGAGCAGTACTTC. Full variable domain (outside the CDR3, taken from reference TRBV5-5 and TRBJ2-7): DAGVTQSPTHLIKTRGQQVTLRCSPISGHKSVSWYQQVLGQGPQFIFQYYEKEERGRGNFPDRFSARQFPNYSSELNVNALLLGDSALYLCASSLVGGQGSYEQYFGPGTRLTVT.

The chain couples TRBV10-3 to TRBJ1-4; possible D gene TRBD1, 5 bases. This CDR3 is 14 amino acids long. V lost 10 bases and J lost 0, with 12 bases in between. Germline V gives CDR1 ENHRY, CDR2 SYGVKD. For the CDR3, the DNA is TGTGCCACCTCACCAGGGTCAACTAATGAAAAACTGTTTTTT. Its protein product is CATSPGSTNEKLFF.